Listed here are 18 T cell receptor beta chains from one sample, sequenced in a study of T-cell memory formation after mild COVID-19. TCRdb fed the 5' RACE reads into MiXCR, producing one record per CDR3 protein. The data show 150,000 to 200,000 distinct CDR3 sequences, about 14% seen once. The source material was PBMCs or a T cell subset sorted from them (not recorded which). The receptors were sampled from an adult woman who had mild COVID-19 (a few samples of this study predate the infection). Cell type and time point are not known.

The chain links TRBV6-2 or TRBV6-3 to TRBJ2-5, with a possible D match to TRBD1 (6 bases). The CDR3 spans 15 residues. Trimming removed 7 bases from V and 1 base from J, with 16 bases in between. The germline gives CDR1 MNHEY, CDR2 SVGEGT. Written as DNA, the CDR3 is TGTGCCAGCACCTTACAGGGCGCTTCCCAAGAGACCCAGTACTTC. This encodes CASTLQGASQETQYF.

This clonotype was found a few times. The genes are TRBV18 and TRBJ2-3, with no clear D. In germline, CDR1 is KGHSH, CDR2 LQKENI. The CDR3 totals 10 residues. Deletions cut 6 bases from V and 9 bases from J, with 7 bases between. The CDR3 DNA follows: TGTGCCAGCTCGGAAGGGACGCAGTATTTT. Translating it yields CASSEGTQYF. Combining the CDR3 with reference TRBV18 and TRBJ2-3 gives the whole variable domain NAGVMQNPRHLVRRRGQEARLRCSPMKGHSHVYWYRQLPEEGLKFMVYLQKENIIDESGMPKERFSAEFPKEGPSILRIQQVVRGDSAAYFCASSEGTQYFGPGTRLTVL.

V usage is TRBV19 and J usage is TRBJ2-7, with a tentative D call TRBD1 (6 bases). Germline assignment: CDR1 LNHDA and CDR2 SQIVND (reference sequence). Trimming left V 4 bases short and J 1 base short, with 8 bases between. This CDR3 contains 13 residues. The CDR3, as DNA: TGTGCCAGTAGTACTCAGGGGTCCTACGAGCAGTACTTC. Translating gives CASSTQGSYEQYF. The full variable domain, in which reference TRBV19 and TRBJ2-7 provide the parts outside the CDR3, is DGGITQSPKYLFRKEGQNVTLSCEQNLNHDAMYWYRQDPGQGLRLIYYSQIVNDFQKGDIAEGYSVSREKKESFPLTVTSAQKNPTAFYLCASSTQGSYEQYFGPGTRLTVT.

The J gene is TRBJ2-4, the V gene TRBV7-9, with a tentative D call TRBD2 (5 bases). Germline-derived CDR1 and CDR2 are SEHNR and FQNEAQ (reference sequence). The CDR3 has 15 residues. Trimming took off 1 base at V and 0 bases at J, with 7 bases between the two ends. CDR3 nucleotides: TGTGCCAGCAGCTTAGAAGGACTAGCCAAAAACATTCAGTACTTC. As protein: CASSLEGLAKNIQYF.

This clonotype was observed at least ten times. This sequence joins TRBV7-8 and TRBJ2-7; perhaps TRBD1 as D (6 bases). Germline assignment: CDR1 SGHVS and CDR2 FQNEAQ. There are 14 residues in the CDR3. Trimming left V 0 bases short and J 4 bases short, with 10 bases between. The CDR3 nucleotides are TGTGCCAGCAGCTTAGCGACAGGAACTTACGAGCAGTACTTC. Residues: CASSLATGTYEQYF.

V gene TRBV27 combines with J gene TRBJ2-5; perhaps TRBD2 as D (5 bases). Germline CDR1 MNHEY, CDR2 SMNVEV (reference sequence). The CDR3 extends over 13 amino acids. Trimming pared 2 bases from V and 6 bases from J, leaving 10 bases between. This CDR3 reads CASSLSLGKTQYF. The CDR3 DNA reads TGTGCCAGCAGTTTAAGCCTCGGGAAGACCCAGTACTTC.

This clonotype turned up a few times. The chain joins TRBV5-6 to TRBJ2-2, with D maybe TRBD1 (6 bases). V was cut by 4 bases and J by 0 bases, with 7 bases left in between. The CDR3 length is 14 residues. Germline loops: CDR1 SGHDT, CDR2 YYEEEE. The CDR3 nucleotides are TGTGCCAGCAGCGCAGGGGCGAACACCGGGGAGCTGTTTTTT. It specifies CASSAGANTGELFF.

The chain couples TRBV5-1 to TRBJ2-5; D is undetermined. CDR1 is SGHRS and CDR2 is YFSETQ in the germline V gene. This CDR3 has 15 amino acids. Deletions cut 4 bases from V and 5 bases from J, with 18 bases between. CDR3 sequence (DNA): TGCGCCAGCAGCCCTCCTCTGATGGGAACGGAGACCCAGTACTTC. Translation gives CASSPPLMGTETQYF. Combining the CDR3 with reference TRBV5-1 and TRBJ2-5 gives the whole variable domain KAGVTQTPRYLIKTRGQQVTLSCSPISGHRSVSWYQQTPGQGLQFLFEYFSETQRNKGNFPGRFSGRQFSNSRSEMNVSTLELGDSALYLCASSPPLMGTETQYFGPGTRLLVL.

CDR3: CASSFDAFAFDGEQYF. In nucleotides, the CDR3 is TGTGCCAGCAGCTTCGATGCTTTCGCCTTCGACGGCGAGCAGTACTTC. The chain joins TRBV11-2 to TRBJ2-7, with D hard to call. This CDR3 has 16 residues. With 3 bases removed from V and 6 bases from J, the gap between germline ends came to 21 bases. Germline values: CDR1 SGHAT, CDR2 FQNNGV.

The chain is built from TRBV7-9 and TRBJ1-5; the D gene is possibly TRBD1 (5 bases). The ends were cut back, 5 bases at V and 0 bases at J, with 23 bases in the middle. Per the germline V gene, CDR1 is SEHNR and CDR2 is FQNEAQ (reference sequence). This CDR3 has 19 amino acids. The CDR3 region is CASSGRPGPEGHSNQPQHF. CDR3 sequence (DNA): TGTGCCAGCAGCGGACGGCCGGGGCCGGAGGGTCATAGCAATCAGCCCCAGCATTTT.

This clonotype has more than one count but fewer than ten. The chain recombines TRBV6-2 or TRBV6-3 with TRBJ2-7; 12 positions agree with TRBD2. V was clipped by 0 bases and J by 1 base; unmatched bases: 7. This CDR3 comprises 18 residues. Per the germline V gene, CDR1 is MNHEY and CDR2 is SVGEGT. This CDR3 reads CASSYSGLAGSYSYEQYF. The CDR3 DNA reads as TGTGCCAGCAGTTACTCGGGACTAGCGGGTTCGTATTCCTACGAGCAGTACTTC.

The genes are TRBV15 and TRBJ2-5, with TRBD1 identical over 10 bases. The CDR3 has 15 residues. Per the germline V gene, CDR1 is LNHNV and CDR2 is YYDKDF (reference sequence). The V segment lost 3 bases and the J segment 5 bases; nucleotides outside the gene matches: 6. The DNA for the CDR3 is TGTGCCACCAGCAGCGACAGGGGGCAGGATGAGACCCAGTACTTC. Its protein is CATSSDRGQDETQYF.

This clonotype has just a few counts. The CDR3 DNA reads TGTGCCAGCAGTTACTCTGGTCAAACGGGTGAAAAACTGTTTTTT. This encodes CASSYSGQTGEKLFF. The chain couples TRBV6-5 to TRBJ1-4; D gene unclear. V lost 0 bases to trimming and J lost 7 bases, with 12 bases between them. CDR3 length equals 15 residues. The germline V gene encodes CDR1 MNHEY and CDR2 SVGAGI.

This clonotype was counted ten times or more. The V gene is TRBV24-1, the J gene TRBJ2-7; D is perhaps TRBD1 (5 bases). The CDR3 runs 15 residues. The germline V gene has CDR1 KGHDR and CDR2 SFDVKD. Trimming removed 5 bases at V and 3 bases at J, with 16 bases between. CDR3 amino acids: CATSGEGAEYYEQYF. In DNA, the CDR3 is TGTGCCACCAGTGGAGAAGGGGCAGAATACTACGAGCAGTACTTC.

This clonotype has a handful of counts. The rearrangement joins TRBV24-1 to TRBJ2-1; the match to TRBD2 covers 10 bases. The CDR3 has 16 amino acids. The J segment lost 4 bases and the V segment lost 4 bases, leaving 6 bases of the junction unmatched. CDR1 is KGHDR, CDR2 SFDVKD, per germline. As DNA, the CDR3 is TGTGCCACCAGTGAAGGAGCGGGAGGGGGGTACAATGAGCAGTTCTTC. Its protein product is CATSEGAGGGYNEQFF.

As concerns this clonotype: A read error may explain this, as a much larger clone is one base away. The CDR3 DNA follows: TGTGCCAGCAGTTCGTACTATGAGCAGTTCTTC. Translation: CASSSYYEQFF. This chain links TRBV12-3 or TRBV12-4 with TRBJ2-1; unclear D gene. This CDR3 has 11 amino acids. V was clipped by 4 bases and J by 8 bases, with 6 bases between them.

This clonotype was counted only a few times. The chain combines TRBV5-1 with TRBJ2-1; D may correspond to TRBD1 or TRBD2 (5 bases each). Germline CDR1 and CDR2: SGHRS and YFSETQ. The V end lost 0 bases, the J end lost 10 bases, and 20 bases lay between the germline ends. The CDR3 runs to 16 residues. CDR3 sequence: CASSLVGTIPSGEQFF. DNA of the CDR3: TGCGCCAGCAGCTTGGTTGGGACCATCCCGAGTGGGGAGCAGTTCTTC.

The J gene is TRBJ2-1, the V gene TRBV15; no firm D call. CDR1 is LNHNV, CDR2 YYDKDF, per germline (reference sequence). This CDR3 is built from 17 residues. V was cut by 0 bases and J by 0 bases, with 12 bases left in between. The CDR3 sequence: CATSRDTALSSYNEQFF. The CDR3 nucleotides read TGTGCCACCAGCAGAGATACGGCCCTGAGCTCCTACAATGAGCAGTTCTTC.